This record covers a single T cell receptor (beta chain). Its antigen remains unidentified. This sample stems from a study of T cells in localized non-small cell lung cancer. General study results and limits: Sequencing was limited to one tumor region, leaving the possibility of heterogeneity open. Uninvolved neighboring lung showed the greatest T cell clonality, exceeding tumor.

Method: immunoSEQ multiplex PCR; TCRdb's copy keeps in-frame clones and lacks some. The data hold under 2,500 clones, with around 25% observed a single time. CDR1 is WSHSY and CDR2 is SAAADI in the germline V gene. V was cut by 3 bases and J by 0 bases, with 11 bases left in between. The CDR3 length is 16 residues. This receptor was taken from a woman aged 35-75 years with stage III squamous cell lung carcinoma. The rearrangement links TRBV10-2 to TRBJ1-4; the D is unclear. Sample: lung tumor tissue, taken before any cancer treatment. This CDR3 reads CASSDRGRSTNEKLFF. CDR3 nucleotide sequence: TGCGCCAGCAGTGATCGGGGAAGGTCAACTAATGAAAAACTGTTTTTT.